The 28 T cell receptor beta chains in this list originate from one sample, sequenced in a study of monozygotic twins with inflammatory bowel disease. TCRdb reprocessed the 5' RACE reads, keeping one entry per CDR3 protein, no DNA. The record lists about 330,000 distinct CDR3 sequences, of which the ten most abundant hold approximately 2%. Source material: blood. These receptors originate from a human donor with ulcerative colitis or Crohn's disease, or a healthy co-twin of an affected twin (not recorded which).

The rearrangement uses TRBV20-1 and TRBJ1-5. Germline values: CDR1 DFQATT, CDR2 SNEGSKA (reference sequence). The CDR3 runs 13 residues. CDR3 residues: CSAEIGLNQPQHF.

J is TRBJ2-2 and V is TRBV5-1; TCRdb names TRBD2, which stays unverified in the absence of DNA. Germline CDR1 SGHRS, CDR2 YFSETQ. The CDR3 contains 18 residues. The CDR3 loop reads CASSLWSSGKGDTGELFF.

J is TRBJ2-1 and V is TRBV20-1; TCRdb picks TRBD1, but there is no DNA to check that call. Germline CDR1 DFQATT, CDR2 SNEGSKA (reference sequence). The length of the CDR3 is 16 residues. The chain's CDR3 is CSASSLGTGSYNEQFF.

The chain joins TRBV7-2 to TRBJ2-5; TCRdb's D call of TRBD2 is untestable without DNA. CDR1 and CDR2 from the germline V gene are SGHTA and FQGNSA. This CDR3 has 15 residues. The CDR3 is CASSSTGLAGSIQYF.

This chain links TRBV12-3 or TRBV12-4 with TRBJ1-3. This CDR3 is built from 18 residues. The CDR3 is CASSFSNWTVASGNTIYF.

This chain links TRBV27 with TRBJ2-2; TCRdb picks TRBD1, but there is no DNA to check that call. The CDR3 is 19 amino acids. From germline, CDR1 is MNHEY and CDR2 SMNVEV (reference sequence). CDR3 amino acids: CASRLNPEEQGSNTGELFF.

The chain couples TRBV4-1 to TRBJ1-5; lacking DNA, the TRBD1 call made by TCRdb goes unchecked. The CDR3 loop spans 14 amino acids. CDR1 and CDR2 from the germline V gene are MGHRA and YSYEKL. CDR3 loop: CASSPAGVRQPQHF.

The chain couples TRBV6-2 or TRBV6-3 to TRBJ2-3; TCRdb lists TRBD2, though no DNA is available to test this call. The CDR3 totals 12 residues. The germline V gene has CDR1 MNHEY and CDR2 SVGEGT. CDR3 protein: CASSSRGDTQYF.

The V gene is TRBV9, the J gene TRBJ2-3. The germline V gene has CDR1 SGDLS and CDR2 YYNGEE. This CDR3 has 13 amino acids. The CDR3 reads CASSVENRDTQYF.

This chain joins TRBV20-1 and TRBJ2-3; absent DNA, TCRdb's TRBD1 call cannot be checked. The CDR3 has 13 residues. Germline CDR1 DFQATT, CDR2 SNEGSKA (reference sequence). The chain's CDR3 is CSARGEGADTQYF.

The chain is built from TRBV12-3 or TRBV12-4 and TRBJ1-6. The CDR3 sequence is 14 residues long. This CDR3 is CASSLGDFNSPLHF.

The chain carries TRBV7-2 and TRBJ1-4. The CDR3 runs 16 residues. Per the germline V gene, CDR1 is SGHTA and CDR2 is FQGNSA. CDR3 residues: CASSYVGGQVNEKLFF.

The rearrangement links TRBV6-5 to TRBJ1-2; TCRdb lists TRBD1, though no DNA is available to test this call. The germline CDR1 and CDR2 sequences are MNHEY and SVGAGI. The CDR3 covers 15 residues. The CDR3 spells CASSYTRGQSHIYTF.

The chain combines TRBV6-6 with TRBJ1-6. The CDR3 runs to 14 residues. From germline, CDR1 is MNHNY and CDR2 SVGAGI (reference sequence). This chain's CDR3 is CASSYIGGSSPLHF.

The gene calls are TRBV15 and TRBJ1-2. The CDR3 loop spans 15 amino acids. Germline lookup yields CDR1 LNHNV and CDR2 YYDKDF (reference sequence). CDR3: CATSRDMGNAYGYTF.

The genes are TRBV7-2 and TRBJ1-5. The CDR3 has 13 amino acids. Germline-derived CDR1 and CDR2 are SGHTA and FQGNSA. CDR3 amino acids: CASSSGRNQPQHF.

The chain joins TRBV12-3 or TRBV12-4 to TRBJ2-1; absent DNA, TCRdb's TRBD1 call cannot be checked. There are 17 residues in the CDR3. CDR3 residues: CASSLREWVKGRDEQFF.

V is TRBV5-1 and J is TRBJ2-7; TCRdb picks TRBD2, but there is no DNA to check that call. The germline V gene encodes CDR1 SGHRS and CDR2 YFSETQ. CDR3 size: 12 residues. The CDR3 spells CASSLTSGILDF.

This chain joins TRBV7-9 and TRBJ1-1. Germline V gene data show CDR1 as SEHNR and CDR2 as FQNEAQ (reference sequence). The CDR3 spans 12 residues. CDR3 loop: CASSPMAQETFF.

The rearrangement uses TRBV4-1 and TRBJ2-3. The CDR3 is 12 residues long. Germline V gene data show CDR1 as MGHRA and CDR2 as YSYEKL. The CDR3: CASSQDLNTQYF.

The chain joins TRBV6-1 to TRBJ1-5. Germline V lookup: CDR1 MNHNS, CDR2 SASEGT. This CDR3 contains 18 residues. The CDR3 is CASSEILGGGKGNQPQHF.

The V and J genes are TRBV15 and TRBJ2-7; the TRBD2 assignment by TCRdb is unverifiable without DNA. The CDR3 is 18 residues long. The germline V gene encodes CDR1 LNHNV and CDR2 YYDKDF (reference sequence). CDR3 sequence: CATSRERLAGRPFHEQYF.

The genes are TRBV5-1 and TRBJ2-3; TCRdb returns TRBD1, unconfirmable since there is no DNA. CDR3 size: 18 residues. Germline CDR1 and CDR2: SGHRS and YFSETQ. CDR3 region: CASSLRGRTTTSTDTQYF.

The chain links TRBV25-1 to TRBJ1-2; TCRdb picks TRBD1, but there is no DNA to check that call. The CDR3 runs to 14 residues. Germline CDR1 is MGHDK and CDR2 is SYGVNS. The CDR3 is CASSDPGGTYGYTF.

This chain uses TRBV3-1 with TRBJ2-2. This CDR3 contains 16 residues. Germline V lookup: CDR1 LGHDT, CDR2 YNNKEL (reference sequence). CDR3 in amino acids: CASSQGLAANTGELFF.

The CDR3 protein is CAVQGDRSYEQYF. The rearrangement joins TRBV27 to TRBJ2-7; TCRdb names TRBD1, which stays unverified in the absence of DNA. The V gene's germline CDR1 is MNHEY and CDR2 SMNVEV (reference sequence). CDR3 length: 13 amino acids.

The chain employs TRBV28 and TRBJ2-1; the TCRdb call, TRBD2, lacks DNA for checking. CDR1 is MDHEN, CDR2 SYDVKM, per germline. The length of the CDR3 is 15 residues. The CDR3 spells CASTQGAGGPYEQFF.

The chain is built from TRBV7-9 and TRBJ2-1; the TCRdb D gene call, TRBD2, has no DNA to confirm it. This CDR3 contains 15 residues. CDR1 is SEHNR and CDR2 is FQNEAQ in the germline V gene (reference sequence). This chain's CDR3 is CASSTWRGRVNEQFF.